This is a list of T cell receptor beta chains from one sample in a study of blood T cell repertoires in COVID-19. The assay was immunoSEQ multiplex PCR, and TCRdb's table has in-frame clones only and misses some. The top ten clones hold around 2.6% of a sample with 200,000 to 250,000 clones, less than 85% of them seen once. The specimen was peripheral blood. These receptors all come from a woman in her 70s with active or convalescent COVID-19. Both conserved end residues are part of each CDR3. Fields, in order: CDR3 protein, CDR3 DNA, D gene, J gene, V gene. A D gene is named only where the DNA matches it firmly.

CDR3 protein: CASSPVVFRTDTQYF
CDR3 DNA: TGTGCCAGCAGCCCGGTAGTTTTCCGCACAGATACGCAGTATTTT
D gene: .
J gene: TRBJ2-3
V gene: TRBV5-5

CDR3 protein: CASSIQAGQGPYYGYTF
CDR3 DNA: TGTGCCAGTAGTATACAGGCAGGACAGGGTCCCTACTATGGCTACACCTTC
D gene: TRBD1
J gene: TRBJ1-2
V gene: TRBV19

CDR3 protein: CASSSITSGTYNEQFF
CDR3 DNA: TGCGCCAGCAGCTCCATAACTAGCGGAACCTACAATGAGCAGTTCTTC
D gene: TRBD2
J gene: TRBJ2-1
V gene: TRBV5-1

CDR3 protein: CASSLDQNTEAFF
CDR3 DNA: TGTGCCAGCAGCTTAGACCAGAACACTGAAGCTTTCTTT
D gene: .
J gene: TRBJ1-1
V gene: TRBV11-3

CDR3 protein: CASSRGWGGNEQFF
CDR3 DNA: TGCGCCAGCAGCCGGGGATGGGGAGGGAATGAGCAGTTCTTC
D gene: TRBD2
J gene: TRBJ2-1
V gene: TRBV5-1

CDR3 protein: CASRTASTDTQYF
CDR3 DNA: TGTGCCAGCAGGACAGCTAGCACAGATACGCAGTATTTT
D gene: .
J gene: TRBJ2-3
V gene: TRBV6-5

CDR3 protein: CAIRGTNTEAFF
CDR3 DNA: TGTGCCATCAGGGGCACGAACACTGAAGCTTTCTTT
D gene: .
J gene: TRBJ1-1
V gene: TRBV10-3

CDR3 protein: CASRVEASGPNSPLHF
CDR3 DNA: TGTGCCAGCAGGGTCGAGGCTTCAGGGCCGAATTCACCCCTCCACTTT
D gene: .
J gene: TRBJ1-6
V gene: TRBV27

CDR3 protein: CATSDASGGVQETQYF
CDR3 DNA: TGTGCCACCAGTGACGCTAGCGGGGGGGTGCAAGAGACCCAGTACTTC
D gene: TRBD2
J gene: TRBJ2-5
V gene: TRBV24-1

CDR3 protein: CASSSPQGASGYTF
CDR3 DNA: TGTGCCAGCAGCTCCCCCCAGGGGGCCAGTGGCTACACCTTC
D gene: TRBD1
J gene: TRBJ1-2
V gene: TRBV6-5

CDR3 protein: CASSGEGEWGYTF
CDR3 DNA: TGTGCCAGCTCTGGGGAGGGGGAATGGGGCTACACCTTC
D gene: .
J gene: TRBJ1-2
V gene: TRBV19

CDR3 protein: CAWSPTGSVPYSNQPQHF
CDR3 DNA: TGTGCCTGGAGTCCGACAGGGTCCGTTCCTTATAGCAATCAGCCCCAGCATTTT
D gene: TRBD1
J gene: TRBJ1-5
V gene: TRBV30

CDR3 protein: CSVEVASGHYEQYF
CDR3 DNA: TGCAGCGTTGAAGTGGCTAGCGGACACTACGAGCAGTACTTC
D gene: TRBD2
J gene: TRBJ2-7
V gene: TRBV29-1